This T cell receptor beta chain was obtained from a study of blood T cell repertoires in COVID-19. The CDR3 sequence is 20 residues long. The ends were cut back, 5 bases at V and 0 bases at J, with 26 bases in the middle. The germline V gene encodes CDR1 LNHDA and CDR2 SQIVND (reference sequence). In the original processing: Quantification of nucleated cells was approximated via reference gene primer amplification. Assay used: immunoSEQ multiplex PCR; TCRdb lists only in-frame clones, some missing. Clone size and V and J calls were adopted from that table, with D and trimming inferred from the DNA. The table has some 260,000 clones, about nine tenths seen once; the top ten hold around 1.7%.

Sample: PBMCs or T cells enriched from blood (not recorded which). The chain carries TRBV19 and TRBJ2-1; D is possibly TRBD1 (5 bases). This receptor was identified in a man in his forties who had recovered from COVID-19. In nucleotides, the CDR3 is TGTGCCAGTAGTCCCAGCTGGGGCAGGTTCCAAGGCAGCTCCTACAATGAGCAGTTCTTC. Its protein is CASSPSWGRFQGSSYNEQFF.